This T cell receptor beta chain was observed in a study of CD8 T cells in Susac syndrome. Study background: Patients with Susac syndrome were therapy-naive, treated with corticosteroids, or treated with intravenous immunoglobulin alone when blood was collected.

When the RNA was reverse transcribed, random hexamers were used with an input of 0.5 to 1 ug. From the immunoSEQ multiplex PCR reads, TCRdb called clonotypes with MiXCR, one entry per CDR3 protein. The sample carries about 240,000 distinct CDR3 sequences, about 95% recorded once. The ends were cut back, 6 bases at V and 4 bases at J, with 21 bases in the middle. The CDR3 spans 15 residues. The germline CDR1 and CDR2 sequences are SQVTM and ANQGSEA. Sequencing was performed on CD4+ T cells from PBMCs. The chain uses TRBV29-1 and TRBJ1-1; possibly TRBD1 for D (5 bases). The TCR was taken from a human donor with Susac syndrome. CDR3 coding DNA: TGCAGCGTCGCCGGGACCACAGCCGGTCCCACTGAAGCTTTCTTT. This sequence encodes CSVAGTTAGPTEAFF.